The sequence of this T cell receptor (beta chain) was determined in a study of CD8 T cells in Susac syndrome. Study-wide points: Where Susac syndrome CD4+ T cell repertoires were concerned, no clonal expansion was evident.

RNA in amounts of roughly 0.5 to 1 ug was reverse transcribed with random hexamers. In TCRdb, the immunoSEQ multiplex PCR reads were re-called with MiXCR into one record per CDR3 protein. The sample carries about 140,000 distinct CDR3 sequences, roughly 94% recorded once. V dropped 6 bases and J dropped 0 bases, with 11 bases sitting between them. The germline CDR1 and CDR2 sequences are MNHNY and SVGAGI (reference sequence). The CDR3 sequence is 15 residues long. On this clonotype itself: Antigen specificity is unknown.

The chain joins TRBV6-6 to TRBJ1-4; the D is unclear. The sequence was obtained from a human donor with Susac syndrome. Sequencing used CD4+ T cells from PBMCs. CDR3 sequence (DNA): TGTGCCAGCAGCCACGACGGTGCAACTAATGAAAAACTGTTTTTT. Protein product: CASSHDGATNEKLFF.